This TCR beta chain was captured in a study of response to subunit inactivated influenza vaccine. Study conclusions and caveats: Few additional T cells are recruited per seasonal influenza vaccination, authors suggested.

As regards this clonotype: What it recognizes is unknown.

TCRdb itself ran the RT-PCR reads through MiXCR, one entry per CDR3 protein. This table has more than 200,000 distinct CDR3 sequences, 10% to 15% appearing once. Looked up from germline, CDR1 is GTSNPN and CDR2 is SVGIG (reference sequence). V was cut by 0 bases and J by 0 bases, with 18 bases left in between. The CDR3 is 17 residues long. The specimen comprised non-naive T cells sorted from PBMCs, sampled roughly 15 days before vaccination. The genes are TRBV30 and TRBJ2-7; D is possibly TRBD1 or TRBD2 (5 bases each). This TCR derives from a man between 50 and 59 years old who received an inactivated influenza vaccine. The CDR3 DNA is TGTGCCTGGAGTGTGGGTTTTGGGGGTGGTGGCTCCTACGAGCAGTACTTC. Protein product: CAWSVGFGGGGSYEQYF.